Below, 25 T cell receptor beta chains from the same sample are listed, as sequenced in a study of control samples from healthy donors and cancer patients. Clones were sequenced by immunoSEQ multiplex PCR, and TCRdb holds only the in-frame ones, with some missing. Of 95,000 to 100,000 clones in the sample, approximately 90% were seen once. The source material was blood. The receptor set was obtained from a man aged 25 to 40 in good health.

This chain connects TRBV25-1 to TRBJ2-5; 9 nucleotides align to TRBD1. The ends lost 4 bases at V and 5 bases at J; junction bases unmatched: 11. The germline gives CDR1 MGHDK, CDR2 SYGVNS. The CDR3 sequence is 16 residues long. CDR3 DNA sequence: TGTGCCAGCAGTGGGGAGACAGGGGGAGGAGGGGAGACCCAGTACTTC. As protein: CASSGETGGGGETQYF.

The chain recombines TRBV3-1 (or the pseudogene TRBV3-2) with TRBJ1-4, with TRBD1 matching 10 bases. The J segment lost 6 bases and the V segment lost 4 bases, leaving 5 bases of the junction unmatched. Germline V lookup: CDR1 LGHDT, CDR2 YNNKEL (reference sequence). The CDR3 is 15 amino acids. The CDR3 loop reads CASSPMGQGYEKLFF. The CDR3 region has the DNA TGTGCCAGCAGCCCAATGGGACAGGGGTATGAAAAACTGTTTTTT.

This chain connects TRBV19 to TRBJ2-4; D tentatively fits TRBD1 or TRBD2 (6 bases each). CDR3 length equals 17 residues. From germline, CDR1 is LNHDA and CDR2 SQIVND (reference sequence). Trimming removed 3 bases from V and 1 base from J, with 16 bases in between. CDR3 coding DNA: TGTGCCAGTAGTATTCGCTCGGGGGCTGAGGCCAAAAACATTCAGTACTTC. Translated: CASSIRSGAEAKNIQYF.

The rearrangement links TRBV4-3 to TRBJ2-7; 9 bases align to TRBD1. Unmatched junction bases numbered 8, after V lost 3 bases and J lost 5 bases. There are 15 residues in the CDR3. Per germline, CDR1 LGHNA and CDR2 YSLEER. CDR3 in DNA: TGCGCCAGCAGCCAGGTAGGACAGGGGAACAACGAGCAGTACTTC. It specifies CASSQVGQGNNEQYF.

This chain links TRBV28 with TRBJ1-2, with 7 bases identical to TRBD1. After removal of 6 bases from V and 5 bases from J, the junction contained 12 bases not matched to a gene. Germline V lookup: CDR1 MDHEN, CDR2 SYDVKM. This CDR3 is built from 15 residues. The CDR3 is CASSSRGGSEYGYTF. The CDR3 DNA follows: TGTGCCAGCAGCTCGCGAGGGGGCTCCGAATATGGCTACACCTTC.

This rearrangement joins TRBV6-2 or TRBV6-3 to TRBJ2-1, with a tentative D call TRBD2 (6 bases). There are 13 residues in the CDR3. Trimming took off 4 bases at V and 9 bases at J, with 13 bases between the two ends. Germline lookup yields CDR1 MNHEY and CDR2 SVGEGT. In DNA, the CDR3 is TGTGCCAGCAGTTCCACACTGGGGGGTGAGCAGTTCTTC. This codes for CASSSTLGGEQFF.

The chain recombines TRBV19 with TRBJ2-3; 12 bases agree with TRBD1. This CDR3 has 16 amino acids. Germline V gives CDR1 LNHDA, CDR2 SQIVND (reference sequence). V lost 6 bases and J lost 4; bases outside the gene matches: 8. The CDR3 loop is CASSTRDRGRSDTQYF. CDR3 nucleotides: TGTGCCAGTAGCACCAGGGACAGGGGGCGATCAGATACGCAGTATTTT.

The chain combines TRBV7-2 with TRBJ2-3; D ambiguous. The CDR3 runs 13 residues. Trimming shortened V by 7 bases and J by 6 bases, and 14 bases separated the two germline ends. Germline CDR1 reads SGHTA; CDR2 reads FQGNSA. CDR3 protein: CASTLTILDTQYF. In DNA, the CDR3 is TGTGCCAGCACCCTTACCATTTTGGATACGCAGTATTTT. Combining the CDR3 with reference TRBV7-2 and TRBJ2-3 gives the whole variable domain GAGVSQSPSNKVTEKGKDVELRCDPISGHTALYWYRQSLGQGLEFLIYFQGNSAPDKSGLPSDRFSAERTGGSVSTLTIQRTQQEDSAVYLCASTLTILDTQYFGPGTRLTVL.

The chain combines TRBV5-1 with TRBJ2-6, with a weak D call TRBD2 (5 bases). The germline V gene has CDR1 SGHRS and CDR2 YFSETQ. This CDR3 contains 18 residues. The ends were cut back, 0 bases at V and 0 bases at J, with 13 bases in the middle. CDR3 nucleotide sequence: TGCGCCAGCAGCTTGGATAACCCCCGGGGCTCTGGGGCCAACGTCCTGACTTTC. Protein sequence: CASSLDNPRGSGANVLTF.

The V and J genes are TRBV27 and TRBJ2-6, with 10 bases aligning to TRBD1. Per germline, CDR1 MNHEY and CDR2 SMNVEV (reference sequence). V was clipped by 1 base and J by 0 bases; unmatched bases: 3. CDR3 size: 18 residues. The CDR3 DNA follows: TGTGCCAGCAGTTTATTGACAGGGGGCGCCTCTGGGGCCAACGTCCTGACTTTC. Protein: CASSLLTGGASGANVLTF.

V and J are TRBV7-2 and TRBJ2-7; D perhaps matches TRBD2 (5 bases). Germline V gene lookup returns CDR1 SGHTA and CDR2 FQGNSA. CDR3 length equals 14 residues. V was trimmed by 6 bases and J by 2 bases, leaving 14 bases between them. The CDR3 bases are TGTGCCAGCAGTCCCCAGGCGGGCGCCTACGAGCAGTACTTC. The encoded protein is CASSPQAGAYEQYF.

V is TRBV7-9 and J is TRBJ2-2; tentative D call: TRBD1 (6 bases). The V gene lost 4 bases and the J gene lost 0 bases, with 12 bases spanning the gap. The CDR3 has 16 residues. Germline CDR1 SEHNR, CDR2 FQNEAQ (reference sequence). DNA of the CDR3: TGTGCCAGCAGCTCTCGGACAGATTCGAACACCGGGGAGCTGTTTTTT. It encodes CASSSRTDSNTGELFF.

The chain carries TRBV27 and TRBJ1-2; D perhaps matches TRBD1 (5 bases). CDR1 and CDR2 (germline): MNHEY, SMNVEV (reference sequence). Trimming stripped 0 bases from V and 2 bases from J, with 7 bases between. The CDR3 spans 14 residues. The CDR3 DNA is TGTGCCAGCAGTTTATCGGGGGGAAACTATGGCTACACCTTC. Protein: CASSLSGGNYGYTF.

The chain carries TRBV21-1 and TRBJ2-7; the DNA was not compared with TRBD2, the D call given in the table. TRBV21-1 represents a pseudogene. This CDR3 contains 11 residues. Here the CDR3 DNA reads TGTGCCAGCACCAGCGAAGACGAGCAGTACTTC. Translating it yields CASTSEDEQYF.

The chain carries TRBV2 and TRBJ2-1; D ambiguous. The germline gives CDR1 SNHLY, CDR2 FYNNEI. Deletions cut 7 bases from V and 15 bases from J, with 16 bases between. This CDR3 has 11 residues. In DNA form, the CDR3 reads TGTGCCAGCACCGCTGAAAGGTCTGGGTTCTTC. It yields the protein CASTAERSGFF.

The V call is TRBV28, the J call TRBJ2-7; 7 bases agree with TRBD2. V lost 6 bases, J lost 4 bases, and 9 bases stayed unmatched. Germline V gene lookup returns CDR1 MDHEN and CDR2 SYDVKM. CDR3 length equals 14 residues. This CDR3 is CASRVSGSLYEQYF. DNA for the CDR3: TGTGCCAGCAGAGTTAGCGGGTCGCTGTACGAGCAGTACTTC.

The chain joins TRBV27 to TRBJ2-3; maybe TRBD2 (5 bases). Germline CDR1 is MNHEY and CDR2 is SMNVEV (reference sequence). V was pared by 1 base and J by 9 bases, with 17 bases between. The CDR3 contains 15 residues. The CDR3 DNA reads TGTGCCAGCAGTTTATTAGACGTACGACGAGGGACGCAGTATTTT. Its translation is CASSLLDVRRGTQYF.

The chain links TRBV7-2 to TRBJ2-1; 11 bases fit TRBD2. J was trimmed by 6 bases and V by 1 base; bases with no gene match: 2. The CDR3 contains 15 residues. CDR1 SGHTA and CDR2 FQGNSA come from the germline V gene. CDR3 sequence: CASSLGLAGGNEQFF. CDR3 nucleotide sequence: TGTGCCAGCAGCTTAGGGCTAGCGGGAGGCAATGAGCAGTTCTTC. Supplemented by reference TRBV7-2 and TRBJ2-1, the full variable domain reads GAGVSQSPSNKVTEKGKDVELRCDPISGHTALYWYRQSLGQGLEFLIYFQGNSAPDKSGLPSDRFSAERTGGSVSTLTIQRTQQEDSAVYLCASSLGLAGGNEQFFGPGTRLTVL.

The chain is built from TRBV4-1 and TRBJ2-3, with a weak D call TRBD2 (5 bases). The germline CDR1 and CDR2 sequences are MGHRA and YSYEKL. V lost 5 bases and J 6 bases, leaving 12 bases between the germline ends. CDR3 length: 13 amino acids. CDR3 amino acids: CASSSVGIDTQYF. In DNA, the CDR3 is TGCGCCAGCAGCTCCGTCGGGATCGATACGCAGTATTTT.

The chain joins TRBV6-1 to TRBJ1-6; 7 positions match TRBD1. Germline CDR1 and CDR2: MNHNS and SASEGT. The junction had 4 bases not matched to a gene; V was cut back by 3 bases and J by 11 bases. The CDR3 totals 13 residues. This chain's CDR3 is CASSDRGNPPLHF. CDR3 DNA: TGTGCCAGCAGTGACAGGGGGAATCCACCCCTCCACTTT.

This chain joins TRBV10-1 and TRBJ2-2; 7 nucleotides match TRBD1. Germline V gene sequence: CDR1 WNHNN, CDR2 SYGVQD (reference sequence). The trim removed 3 bases at V and 0 bases at J, leaving 1 base unmatched. The CDR3 contains 15 residues. The CDR3 reads CASSDTGANTGELFF. In nucleotides, the CDR3 is TGCGCCAGCAGTGATACAGGGGCGAACACCGGGGAGCTGTTTTTT.

The chain links TRBV19 to TRBJ2-2; TRBD2 matches 13 bases. V lost 9 bases to trimming and J lost 2 bases; unmatched junction nucleotides: 6. Germline V CDR1 and CDR2: LNHDA, SQIVND (reference sequence). The CDR3 has 16 amino acids. CDR3 sequence (DNA): TGTGCCAGCAAGGGACTAGCGGGGTTCAACACCGGGGAGCTGTTTTTT. Its translation is CASKGLAGFNTGELFF. The variable domain in full, completed from reference TRBV19 and TRBJ2-2, reads DGGITQSPKYLFRKEGQNVTLSCEQNLNHDAMYWYRQDPGQGLRLIYYSQIVNDFQKGDIAEGYSVSREKKESFPLTVTSAQKNPTAFYLCASKGLAGFNTGELFFGEGSRLTVL.

The chain is built from TRBV4-2 and TRBJ2-7; 11 bases agree with TRBD2. V lost 4 bases, J lost 1 base, and 12 bases stayed unmatched. Per germline, CDR1 LGHNA and CDR2 YNFKEQ. The CDR3 runs to 18 residues. CDR3 residues: CASSPRLAGGVTSYEQYF. The CDR3 DNA is TGTGCCAGCAGCCCCCGCCTAGCGGGGGGAGTTACATCCTACGAGCAGTACTTC.

The rearrangement uses TRBV30 and TRBJ1-5, with 7 positions matching TRBD1. Trimming at V came to 2 bases and at J to 4 bases, leaving 11 bases not matched to a gene. The CDR3 totals 16 residues. CDR1 is GTSNPN, CDR2 SVGIG, per germline (reference sequence). The CDR3 region has the DNA TGTGCCTGGAGTTATAAAGGGACAGACCAAAATCAGCCCCAGCATTTT. Its translation: CAWSYKGTDQNQPQHF.

This clone was recorded only once. This chain joins TRBV18 and TRBJ2-3, with 8 bases that match TRBD2. V shed 3 bases, J shed 2 bases, and the junction held 4 bases outside the gene matches. Germline lookup yields CDR1 KGHSH and CDR2 LQKENI. This CDR3 is 15 amino acids long. The CDR3 sequence: CASSPIAGPTDTQYF. The CDR3 bases are TGTGCCAGCTCACCGATAGCGGGGCCCACAGATACGCAGTATTTT.